This T cell receptor beta chain appears in the sequencing data of a study of blood T cell repertoires in COVID-19. CDR3 length: 17 amino acids. Germline V gene sequence: CDR1 SEHNR, CDR2 FQNEAQ (reference sequence). Germline trimming cut 5 bases from V and 0 bases from J; bases unmatched to any gene: 11. Original processing methods: For nucleated cells, counts were estimated from reference gene primer amplification. This table comes from immunoSEQ multiplex PCR, and its TCRdb copy is limited to in-frame clones, with some not included. V and J calls and clone size come straight from that table; D and trimming were deduced from the DNA. The table lists about 150,000 clones, 80% to 90% of them singletons.

This clonotype originated in a woman in her fifties or sixties with acute or convalescent COVID-19. The rearrangement joins TRBV7-9 to TRBJ2-3; 7 positions match TRBD2. What was sequenced was peripheral blood. This CDR3 is CASSRHRDYSSTDTQYF. The CDR3 DNA is TGTGCCAGCAGCAGACATCGGGACTACTCCAGCACAGATACGCAGTATTTT.